This record concerns one T cell receptor beta chain sequence. Antigen specificity is unknown. The sample belongs to a study of cytomegalovirus exposure and HLA in healthy donors. Notes on the study in general: Most likely, a cluster of highly shared sequence variants arose as a sequencing artifact. Previous analysis showed most TCR beta V segments were productive about 87% or about 30% of the time. The study recorded 160 or so TCR beta chains that were cytomegalovirus-associated.

From germline, CDR1 is PRHDT and CDR2 FYEKMQ (reference sequence). Trimming at V came to 0 bases and at J to 8 bases, leaving 11 bases not matched to a gene. The CDR3 loop spans 17 amino acids. Primers for the PCR totalled 60 Vbeta and 13 Jbeta. Here immunoSEQ multiplex PCR was the method, and the copy in TCRdb shows in-frame clones only, minus some. In the table there are roughly 120,000 clones, about three quarters of which are singletons. The sample taken for sequencing was PBMCs. The TCR comes from a woman aged 25 to 45 in good health and CMV-seronegative. The chain has TRBV13 and TRBJ2-3; 10 nucleotides align to TRBD2. The CDR3 DNA sequence: TGTGCCAGCAGCTTAGGTTTGGAGACTAGCGGGCCGGGTACGCAGTATTTT. This codes for CASSLGLETSGPGTQYF.